The 5 T cell receptor beta chains listed next were all sequenced from one sample in a study of tissue T cells after allogeneic stem cell transplantation. Time point indicated: mouse harvest day 14 after allogeneic transplant. Mouse grafts combined 10^7 T-cell-depleted bone marrow cells with 10^6 splenic CD5+ T cells. The table came from immunoSEQ multiplex PCR; TCRdb's copy has only in-frame clones and leaves some out. The sample lists about 3,500 clones, approximately 53% occurring once. Sequenced material: gut tissue. All receptors come from a female BALB/c mouse given C57BL/6 T cells with graft-versus-host disease after an allogeneic hematopoietic cell transplant.

This clone appeared a few times. Genes and germline are mouse. The read finishes 1 residue shy of the CDR3 end, and the germline J gene is used to complete it. The chain is built from TRBV26 and TRBJ1-2; unclear D gene. The V end lost 2 bases, the J end lost 0 bases, and 7 bases lay between the germline ends. In germline, CDR1 is KGHPV, CDR2 FQNQEV (reference sequence). The CDR3 sequence is 14 residues long. The part of the CDR3 DNA that was read is TGTGCCAGCAGTCTGACAGCCACAAACTCCGACTACACC. This gives the protein CASSLTATNSDYT. The full CDR3 is CASSLTATNSDYTF.

On this clone: Gene names are the mouse ones. The sequence runs out 1 residue before the end of the CDR3; the remainder is reconstructed from the germline J gene. V is TRBV23 and J is TRBJ2-1; the table's D gene call, TRBD2, was not cross checked with the DNA. CDR1 is KGHTA, CDR2 FQNQQP, per germline. The CDR3 runs 15 residues. The chain's CDR3 is CSSSLRTGGVAEQFF. The CDR3 bases that were read are TGCTCCAGCAGTCTGAGGACTGGGGGGGTGGCTGAGCAGTTC.

To note about this clone: The germline and genes are mouse ones. The CDR3 region is CASRPGTGVYEQYF. Partial CDR3 DNA: TGTGCCAGCAGACCCGGGACTGGGGTCTATGAACAGTAC. The J gene is TRBJ2-7, the V gene TRBV13-3; TRBD2 agrees at 10 bases. From the germline J gene comes the end of the CDR3, since the read stops 1 residue before it. The CDR3 contains 14 residues. In germline, CDR1 is NNHDY, CDR2 SYVADS. V shed 5 bases, J shed 3 bases, and the junction held 5 bases outside the gene matches.

Turning to this clone: The germline and genes are mouse ones. The read stops 1 residue short of the end of the CDR3; the missing end is completed from the germline J gene. The chain carries TRBV3 and TRBJ1-1; 7 bases fit TRBD1. The germline gives CDR1 SNHLY, CDR2 FYNGKV (reference sequence). V shed 4 bases, J shed 0 bases, and the junction held 5 bases outside the gene matches. The CDR3 runs 15 residues. The sequenced CDR3 bases are TGTGCCAGCAGCTCTCCGGGACAGTCAAACACAGAAGTCTTC. Translation: CASSSPGQSNTEVF. Given in full, the CDR3 is CASSSPGQSNTEVFF.

This clone was found a few times. The listed genes are named as in mouse. The read stops 1 residue short of the end of the CDR3; the missing end is completed from the germline J gene. The J gene is TRBJ1-2, the V gene TRBV1; D possibly corresponds to TRBD1 (5 bases). The V gene lost 4 bases and the J gene lost 0 bases, with 6 bases spanning the gap. Germline V gene sequence: CDR1 NSQYPW, CDR2 LRSPGD (reference sequence). The CDR3 length is 13 residues. The CDR3 DNA, read in part, is TGCACCTGCAGTGTGACAGCAAACTCCGACTACACC. Residues: CTCSVTANSDYT. The whole CDR3 protein reads CTCSVTANSDYTF.